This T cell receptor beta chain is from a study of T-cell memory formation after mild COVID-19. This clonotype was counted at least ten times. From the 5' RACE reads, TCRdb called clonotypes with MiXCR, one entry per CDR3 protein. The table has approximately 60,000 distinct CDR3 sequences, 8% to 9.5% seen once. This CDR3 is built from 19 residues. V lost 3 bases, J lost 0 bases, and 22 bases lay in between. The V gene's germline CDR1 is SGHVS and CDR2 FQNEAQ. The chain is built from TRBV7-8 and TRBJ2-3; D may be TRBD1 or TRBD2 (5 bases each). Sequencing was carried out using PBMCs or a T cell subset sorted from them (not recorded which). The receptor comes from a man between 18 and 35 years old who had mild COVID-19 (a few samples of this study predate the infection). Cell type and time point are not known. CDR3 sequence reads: CASSFPGTPRTVSTDTQYF. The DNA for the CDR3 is TGTGCCAGCAGCTTCCCCGGGACGCCGAGGACTGTTAGCACAGATACGCAGTATTTT.